The 15 T cell receptor beta chains listed next were all sequenced from one sample in a study of molecular identifiers for immune sequencing clone quantification. TCRdb processed the PCR reads anew with MiXCR; each CDR3 protein has one entry. The table has some 70,000 distinct CDR3 sequences, 15% to 20% seen once; the top ten hold about 1.5%. The specimen was naive CD8+ T cells from blood, with Jurkat cell RNA spiked in. Subset of the sample: FACS-sorted CD8+CD4-CCR7+CD45RA+ naive T cells. These receptor sequences come from a human donor in good health. Some libraries in this study had Jurkat cell RNA spiked in.

This chain joins TRBV11-3 and TRBJ2-7, with D possibly TRBD1 on 6 matching bases. Germline loops: CDR1 SGHNT, CDR2 YENEEA. There are 14 residues in the CDR3. V dropped 6 bases and J dropped 0 bases, with 12 bases sitting between them. CDR3 sequence: CASRDTGSSYEQYF. The DNA of the CDR3 is TGTGCCAGCAGGGATACAGGGAGCTCCTACGAGCAGTACTTC.

This clonotype was observed many times. The rearrangement uses TRBV4-3 and TRBJ2-7, with D possibly being TRBD1 (5 bases). Trimming took 2 bases from V and 0 from J, leaving 11 bases between them. Germline-derived CDR1 and CDR2 are LGHNA and YSLEER. CDR3 length: 15 amino acids. CDR3 DNA sequence: TGCGCCAGCAGCCAACACACAGGTAGCTCCTACGAGCAGTACTTC. This sequence encodes CASSQHTGSSYEQYF.

Concerning this clonotype: One end of the junction is discordant with germline, which a read error may explain. V is TRBV7-9 and J is TRBJ2-1; D is undetermined. Germline V gives CDR1 SEHNR, CDR2 FQNEAQ (reference sequence). The CDR3 extends over 12 amino acids. CDR3 DNA sequence: TGTGCCAACAGCTTAGACCTGGAGGAGCAGTTCTTC. It is translated as CANSLDLEEQFF.

Concerning this clonotype itself: One base away lies a much larger clone, so this may be a sequencing read error. Likely a read error: the CDR3 ends without its conserved phenylalanine or tryptophan. The chain combines TRBV2 with TRBJ2-3, with TRBD2 as a possible D gene (6 bases). CDR3 length: 14 residues. Trimming took 10 bases from V and 0 from J, leaving 14 bases between them. Germline V gene data show CDR1 as SNHLY and CDR2 as FYNNEI. Written as DNA, the CDR3 is TGTGCCACCCTTGGCGGGACTAGCACAGATACGCAGTATTCT. Translated: CATLGGTSTDTQYS.

The chain combines TRBV6-2 or TRBV6-3 with TRBJ2-1, with 7 bases aligning to TRBD1. The CDR3 spans 14 residues. The V and J ends lost 6 bases and 7 bases, in that order; junction bases with no gene match: 9. CDR1 and CDR2 (germline): MNHEY, SVGEGT. CDR3 DNA: TGTGCCAGCAGACCTTTCATACAGGGGAATGAGCAGTTCTTC. It yields the protein CASRPFIQGNEQFF.

This clonotype was picked up many times. The chain recombines TRBV20-1 with TRBJ1-1; D remains unclear. The V end was cut by 3 bases, the J end by 2 bases, with 7 bases between. The germline gives CDR1 DFQATT, CDR2 SNEGSKA (reference sequence). CDR3 length: 12 amino acids. The CDR3 loop reads CSARGVNTEAFF. CDR3 DNA: TGCAGTGCTAGGGGAGTCAACACTGAAGCTTTCTTT.

This clonotype was seen only a few times. The rearrangement links TRBV12-3 or TRBV12-4 to TRBJ2-1, with 12 positions matching TRBD2. The CDR3 covers 17 residues. The V and J ends lost 5 bases and 8 bases, in that order; junction bases with no gene match: 13. CDR3: CASSPQLAGGVLDEQFF. In DNA, the CDR3 is TGTGCCAGCAGTCCCCAACTAGCGGGAGGTGTATTGGATGAGCAGTTCTTC.

For this clonotype: With a much larger clone just one base away, this may be a read error. CDR3 bases: TGTGCCAGCAGAGATTGGGACAGTTACCAAGAGACCCAGTACTTC. It is translated as CASRDWDSYQETQYF. V usage is TRBV6-1 and J usage is TRBJ2-5; 7 bases match TRBD1. Germline CDR1 reads MNHNS; CDR2 reads SASEGT. V was clipped by 6 bases and J by 0 bases; unmatched bases: 7. This CDR3 region has 15 residues.

This clonotype was observed at least ten times. This chain connects TRBV27 to TRBJ2-7, with D maybe TRBD2 (5 bases). The CDR3 is 14 residues long. Looked up from germline, CDR1 is MNHEY and CDR2 is SMNVEV (reference sequence). V was clipped by 4 bases and J by 2 bases, with 12 bases between them. The CDR3 loop reads CASSWAGGAYEQYF. Written as DNA, the CDR3 is TGTGCCAGCAGTTGGGCGGGCGGCGCCTACGAGCAGTACTTC.

At least ten counts were recorded for this clonotype. The chain combines TRBV4-1 with TRBJ2-7; D is unresolved. V lost 4 bases, J lost 3 bases, and 13 bases lay in between. This CDR3 contains 14 residues. The germline gives CDR1 MGHRA, CDR2 YSYEKL. The CDR3 sequence: CASSPTLEFYEQYF. The CDR3 DNA is TGCGCCAGCAGCCCTACTCTGGAGTTCTACGAGCAGTACTTC.

CDR3 residues: CASSKQGDEQFF. Written as DNA, the CDR3 is TGTGCCAGCAGTAAGCAGGGTGATGAGCAGTTCTTC. The chain joins TRBV6-2 or TRBV6-3 to TRBJ2-1; maybe TRBD1 (5 bases). The germline gives CDR1 MNHEY, CDR2 SVGEGT. The CDR3 loop spans 12 amino acids. V lost 5 bases, J lost 8 bases, and 10 bases lay in between.

Concerning this clonotype: Since a much larger clone is just one base distant, this may be a read error. This rearrangement joins TRBV7-9 to TRBJ2-5; tentatively, D is TRBD1 (5 bases). The germline gives CDR1 SEHNR, CDR2 FQNEAQ (reference sequence). The length of the CDR3 is 13 residues. CDR3 sequence: CASSLTEEETQHF. The CDR3 region has the DNA TGTGCCAGCAGCTTGACAGAAGAAGAGACCCAGCACTTC. Together with reference TRBV7-9 and TRBJ2-5, the CDR3 gives the full variable domain: DTGVSQNPRHKITKRGQNVTFRCDPISEHNRLYWYRQTLGQGPEFLTYFQNEAQLEKSRLLSDRFSAERPKGSFSTLEIQRTEQGDSAMYLCASSLTEEETQHFGPGTRLLVL.

About this clonotype itself: Since a much larger clone is just one base distant, this may be a read error. V is TRBV7-9 and J is TRBJ2-4; the D gene is possibly TRBD2 (6 bases). This CDR3 has 15 amino acids. The V and J ends lost 5 bases and 6 bases respectively, with 17 bases between them. The V gene's germline CDR1 is SEHNR and CDR2 FQNEAQ (reference sequence). The CDR3 coding sequence is TGTGCCAGCAGCCGCCCAGGGACTGTCGGAAACATTCAGTACTTC. This gives the protein CASSRPGTVGNIQYF.

The chain uses TRBV2 and TRBJ2-1; the match to TRBD2 covers 10 bases. J gave up 7 bases and V 1 base, and 16 bases lay outside the gene matches. From germline, CDR1 is SNHLY and CDR2 FYNNEI. CDR3 size: 19 residues. CDR3 nucleotide sequence: TGTGCCAGCAGTGAAGACCCCGGACTAGCGGACCGTTTTCGGAATGAGCAGTTCTTC. Residues: CASSEDPGLADRFRNEQFF.

This clonotype came up many times. The genes are TRBV5-1 and TRBJ2-3; 9 bases agree with TRBD2. Germline CDR1 SGHRS, CDR2 YFSETQ. The CDR3 is 16 amino acids. V shed 2 bases, J shed 3 bases, and the junction held 7 bases outside the gene matches. In DNA, the CDR3 is TGCGCCAGCAGCTTTCTCGCGGGAGGGCCGACAGATACGCAGTATTTT. It codes for CASSFLAGGPTDTQYF.